This entry concerns a single T cell receptor beta chain. Its target is not known. The CDR3 extends over 17 amino acids. Trimming removed 4 bases from V and 2 bases from J; junction bases left unmatched: 6. Germline lookup yields CDR1 MNHNS and CDR2 SASEGT. The sample belongs to a study of blood T cells in healthy people across ages. Primers used in a second PCR of about 7 to 12 cycles were a sample-barcoded 5' primer and a J-beta primer mix. Tagging of each cDNA molecule was performed by a template-switch adaptor with 12 random nucleotides. MiXCR, applied by TCRdb to the 5' RACE reads, yields one record per CDR3 protein. The sample includes roughly 1.5 million distinct CDR3 sequences, roughly 43% of them seen just once. Study-level findings and limits: CMV status of donors was unknown, possibly confounding expanded clonotype changes. Both higher diversity and more naive CD4+ cells marked long-lived donors when set against aged donors.

Isolation yielded PBMCs, at least 7 million per sample, in every case. V usage is TRBV6-1 and J usage is TRBJ2-1, with 12 bases fitting TRBD2. The source of this sequence is a woman in her late teens or twenties in good health. Sequenced: blood. DNA for the CDR3: TGTGCCAGCAGTGCGACTAGCGGGAGCGGGCCCTACAATGAGCAGTTCTTC. Amino acid sequence: CASSATSGSGPYNEQFF.